This T cell receptor (beta chain) comes out of a study of CD8+CD57+ T cells in acquired aplastic anemia. Overall study context: Sorted CD4+ and CD8+ cells gave an average of around 3 ug of DNA. Study findings and constraints: For CD8+ Simpson's diversity, patients and controls showed no significant difference.

Germline-derived CDR1 and CDR2 are SGHTA and FQGNSA. V lost 5 bases and J lost 8, with 18 bases in between. The CDR3 has 14 amino acids. Researchers used genomic DNA as the template to profile TCR beta VDJ and CDR3. From the reads, TCRdb called clonotypes with MiXCR, one entry per CDR3 protein. Found here are roughly 290,000 distinct CDR3 sequences, approximately 58% of them singletons; the top ten hold approximately 1.2%. Sequencing was done on patients that had shown CD8+CD57+ cell expansion by flow cytometry. On this clonotype: Its antigen is as yet unknown.

This receptor was obtained from a human donor with aplastic anemia. V is TRBV7-2 and J is TRBJ1-2; the D is unclear. Material for sequencing was sorted CD4+, CD8+, or CD8+CD57+ T cells (not recorded which) from PBMCs. CDR3 DNA: TGTGCCAGCAGCGGAACGGGAGACACCGACGGCTACACCTTC. Its protein product is CASSGTGDTDGYTF.